The 9 T cell receptor beta chains below were found in one sample sequenced in a study of cytomegalovirus exposure and HLA in healthy donors. PCR primers comprised 60 Vbeta and 13 Jbeta primers. Produced via immunoSEQ multiplex PCR; TCRdb's table is partial and in-frame only. The top ten clones hold about 2.7% of a sample with around 150,000 clones, over 70% of them seen once. Sequencing was performed on PBMCs. The receptors derive from a woman in her fifties or sixties in good health and CMV-seropositive.

In this sample, this clone turned up once. The chain recombines TRBV5-1 with TRBJ2-4; TRBD2 might be the D (6 bases). The CDR3 has 16 residues. Between the trimmed V and J ends, which lost 5 bases and 1 base, there was a span of 16 bases. CDR1 is SGHRS, CDR2 YFSETQ, per germline. The CDR3 bases are TGCGCCAGCAGTTTTGGGCCGGGGGATGCCAAAAACATTCAGTACTTC. This sequence encodes CASSFGPGDAKNIQYF.

The chain couples TRBV5-1 to TRBJ1-4; D might be TRBD1 (6 bases). V lost 4 bases and J lost 7, with 11 bases in between. Germline assignment: CDR1 SGHRS and CDR2 YFSETQ. The CDR3 runs 13 residues. CDR3 amino acids: CASSIGTTEKLFF. The CDR3 nucleotides read TGCGCCAGCAGCATAGGGACAACTGAAAAACTGTTTTTT.

As DNA, the CDR3 is TGTGCCAGCAGTTTTAGAGAGGTGTCGGGGGGCAATGAGCAGTTCTTC. Protein sequence: CASSFREVSGGNEQFF. The chain recombines TRBV7-3 with TRBJ2-1; TRBD2 agrees at 7 bases. This CDR3 has 16 amino acids. Germline CDR1 and CDR2: SGHTA and FQGTGA. The ends lost 6 bases at V and 6 bases at J; junction bases unmatched: 14.

This chain links TRBV5-4 with TRBJ2-3, with D possibly being TRBD2 (6 bases). The CDR3 is 16 amino acids. The V end was cut by 0 bases, the J end by 1 base, with 12 bases between. The germline CDR1 and CDR2 sequences are SGHNT and YYREEE (reference sequence). CDR3 sequence: CASSLDLRGRTDTQYF. CDR3 coding DNA: TGTGCCAGCAGCTTGGATTTGCGGGGCCGCACAGATACGCAGTATTTT.

The chain has TRBV11-3 and TRBJ2-1, with a tentative D call TRBD2 (6 bases). CDR1 is SGHNT, CDR2 YENEEA, per germline. CDR3 length equals 15 residues. Trimming shortened V by 5 bases and J by 7 bases, and 18 bases separated the two germline ends. The CDR3 protein is CASSALGTGYNEQFF. CDR3 bases: TGTGCCAGCAGCGCACTCGGGACTGGCTATAATGAGCAGTTCTTC.

The chain combines TRBV13 with TRBJ1-2, with 10 bases identical to TRBD1. V gave up 3 bases and J gave up 6 bases; unmatched junction bases: 7. Germline V gene sequence: CDR1 PRHDT, CDR2 FYEKMQ (reference sequence). The CDR3 has 15 amino acids. CDR3 residues: CASSFMGQGIDGYTF. In nucleotides, the CDR3 is TGTGCCAGCAGCTTCATGGGACAGGGGATCGATGGCTACACCTTC.

In this sample, this clone turned up once. This chain connects TRBV29-1 to TRBJ1-3, with D possibly matching TRBD1 (5 bases). Trimming cost V 4 bases and J 0 bases, with 7 bases left between them. Per the germline V gene, CDR1 is SQVTM and CDR2 is ANQGSEA. The CDR3 contains 13 residues. CDR3 protein: CSVVRGSGNTIYF. The DNA for the CDR3 is TGCAGCGTTGTAAGGGGCTCTGGAAACACCATATATTTT.

This chain links TRBV7-2 with TRBJ1-4, with unresolved D. V lost 1 base and J lost 8, with 11 bases in between. Germline CDR1 reads SGHTA; CDR2 reads FQGNSA. The CDR3 loop spans 14 amino acids. The CDR3 region is CASSLGYGLEKLFF. Written as DNA, the CDR3 is TGTGCCAGCAGCTTAGGCTACGGGTTAGAAAAACTGTTTTTT.

This clone showed up just once. The chain has TRBV6-5 and TRBJ1-2; 9 nucleotides match TRBD1. CDR1 is MNHEY and CDR2 is SVGAGI in the germline V gene. V was clipped by 6 bases and J by 7 bases; unmatched bases: 3. The CDR3 contains 12 residues. The CDR3 loop is CASRGQGSGYTF. CDR3 bases: TGTGCCAGCAGGGGACAGGGTTCTGGCTACACCTTC.